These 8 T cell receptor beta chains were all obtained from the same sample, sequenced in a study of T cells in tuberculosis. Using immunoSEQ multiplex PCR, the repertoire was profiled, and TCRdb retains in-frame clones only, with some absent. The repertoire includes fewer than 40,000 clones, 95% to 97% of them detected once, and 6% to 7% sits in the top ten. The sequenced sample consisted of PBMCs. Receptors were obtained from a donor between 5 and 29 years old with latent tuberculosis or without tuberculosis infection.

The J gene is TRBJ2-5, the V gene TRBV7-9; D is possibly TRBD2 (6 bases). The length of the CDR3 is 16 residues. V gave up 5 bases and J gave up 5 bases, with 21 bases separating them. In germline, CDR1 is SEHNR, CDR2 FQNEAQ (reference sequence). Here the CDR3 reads CASSQRGLALRETQYF. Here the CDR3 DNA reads TGTGCCAGCAGCCAAAGGGGACTGGCCCTCCGGGAGACCCAGTACTTC.

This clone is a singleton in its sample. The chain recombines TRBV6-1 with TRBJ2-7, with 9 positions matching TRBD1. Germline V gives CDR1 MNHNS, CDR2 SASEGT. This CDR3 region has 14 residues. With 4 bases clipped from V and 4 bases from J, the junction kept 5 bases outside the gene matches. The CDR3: CASSGDRVGYEQYF. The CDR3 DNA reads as TGTGCCAGCAGTGGGGACAGGGTAGGATACGAGCAGTACTTC.

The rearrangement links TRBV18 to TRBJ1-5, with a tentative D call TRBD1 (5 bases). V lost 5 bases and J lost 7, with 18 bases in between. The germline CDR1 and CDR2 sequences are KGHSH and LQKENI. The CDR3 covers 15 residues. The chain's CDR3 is CASSVSGHQPQPQHF. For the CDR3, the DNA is TGTGCCAGCTCAGTTTCAGGACACCAGCCCCAGCCCCAGCATTTT.

Here the CDR3 reads CATQGVTEAFF. CDR3 DNA: TGTGCCACCCAGGGGGTTACTGAAGCTTTCTTT. This sequence joins TRBV10-3 and TRBJ1-1; TRBD1 agrees at 7 bases. CDR3 length equals 11 residues. Per germline, CDR1 ENHRY and CDR2 SYGVKD. The junction had 4 bases not matched to a gene; V was cut back by 10 bases and J by 5 bases.

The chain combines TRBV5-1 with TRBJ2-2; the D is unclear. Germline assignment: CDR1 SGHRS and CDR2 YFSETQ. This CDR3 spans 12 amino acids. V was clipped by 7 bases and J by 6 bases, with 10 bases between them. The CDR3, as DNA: TGCGCCAGCGGCCAAGTGGCCGGGGAGCTGTTTTTT. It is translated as CASGQVAGELFF.

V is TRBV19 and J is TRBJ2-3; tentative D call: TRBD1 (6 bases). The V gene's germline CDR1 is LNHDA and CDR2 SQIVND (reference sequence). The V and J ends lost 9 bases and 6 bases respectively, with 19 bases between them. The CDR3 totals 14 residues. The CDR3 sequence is CASRGLFRSDTQYF. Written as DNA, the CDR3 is TGTGCCAGCAGGGGATTATTCCGGTCGGATACGCAGTATTTT.

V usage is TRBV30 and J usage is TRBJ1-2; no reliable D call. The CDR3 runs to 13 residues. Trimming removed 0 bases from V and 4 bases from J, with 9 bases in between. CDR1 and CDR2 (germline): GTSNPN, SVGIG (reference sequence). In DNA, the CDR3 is TGTGCCTGGAGTGTATTGGCAGGCTATGGCTACACCTTC. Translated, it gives CAWSVLAGYGYTF. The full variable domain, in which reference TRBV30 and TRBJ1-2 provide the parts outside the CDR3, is SQTIHQWPATLVQPVGSPLSLECTVEGTSNPNLYWYRQAAGRGLQLLFYSVGIGQISSEVPQNLSASRPQDRQFILSSKKLLLSDSGFYLCAWSVLAGYGYTFGSGTRLTVV.

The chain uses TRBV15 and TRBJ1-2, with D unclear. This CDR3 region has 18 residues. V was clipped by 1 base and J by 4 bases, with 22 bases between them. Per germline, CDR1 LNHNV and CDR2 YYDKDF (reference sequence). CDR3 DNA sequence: TGTGCCACCAGCAGAGCGTCGTCGGCTGAGGTCCTGCGCTATGGCTACACCTTC. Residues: CATSRASSAEVLRYGYTF.